The 7 T cell receptor beta chains given below trace back to one sample, sequenced in a study of prognosis after radiotherapy for stage I lung cancer. Two-round multiplex PCR amplified TCR beta CDR3 from genomic DNA. During first-round PCR, primers specific to each TRBV and TRBJ gene were used. From the multiplex PCR reads, TCRdb called clonotypes with MiXCR, one entry per CDR3 protein. The table shows tens of thousands of distinct CDR3 sequences, with roughly 41% occurring only once. The material was PBMCs, obtained before or after stereotactic body radiation therapy (not recorded which). Source of these receptors: a donor older than 45 with non-small cell lung cancer.

Many counts were recorded for this clonotype. This chain connects TRBV7-8 to TRBJ2-3; 7 nucleotides align to TRBD1. The V segment lost 5 bases and the J segment 0 bases; nucleotides outside the gene matches: 8. The CDR3 length is 16 residues. CDR1 and CDR2 from the germline V gene are SGHVS and FQNEAQ. The CDR3 region has the DNA TGTGCCAGCAGCCCCTTTACAGGGGCTAGCACAGATACGCAGTATTTT. Amino acids: CASSPFTGASTDTQYF.

This clonotype occurred a few times. J is TRBJ2-4 and V is TRBV28, with D perhaps matching TRBD2 (5 bases). The V and J ends lost 4 bases and 7 bases respectively, with 17 bases between them. Germline-derived CDR1 and CDR2 are MDHEN and SYDVKM. The CDR3 has 15 amino acids. DNA of the CDR3: TGTGCCAGCAGTTCCTTCAGAGGGCTAAGGAACATTCAGTACTTC. It specifies CASSSFRGLRNIQYF.

This clonotype was seen ten or more times. This chain joins TRBV24-1 and TRBJ1-1; D gene ambiguous. Germline CDR1 is KGHDR and CDR2 is SFDVKD. The CDR3 runs 11 residues. Trimming took 4 bases from V and 6 from J, leaving 5 bases between them. In DNA, the CDR3 is TGTGCCACCAGTGACGGGTCTGAAGCTTTCTTT. Protein product: CATSDGSEAFF.

This clonotype showed up many times. This chain links TRBV9 with TRBJ2-3; D is ambiguous. V gave up 3 bases and J gave up 0 bases, with 2 bases separating them. CDR1 is SGDLS, CDR2 YYNGEE, per germline. CDR3 size: 12 residues. The CDR3, as DNA: TGTGCCAGCAGCGCAAGCACAGATACGCAGTATTTT. This codes for CASSASTDTQYF. Filled out from reference TRBV9 and TRBJ2-3, the complete variable domain reads DSGVTQTPKHLITATGQRVTLRCSPRSGDLSVYWYQQSLDQGLQFLIQYYNGEERAKGNILERFSAQQFPDLHSELNLSSLELGDSALYFCASSASTDTQYFGPGTRLTVL.

The rearrangement joins TRBV28 to TRBJ1-5, with a possible D match to TRBD1 (6 bases). The germline V gene has CDR1 MDHEN and CDR2 SYDVKM. The germline V and J ends were trimmed by 3 bases and 3 bases, with 15 bases remaining between them. This CDR3 region has 16 residues. CDR3 DNA: TGTGCCAGCAGTTTGGGGACATGGGCTATCAATCAGCCCCAGCATTTT. It codes for CASSLGTWAINQPQHF.

This clonotype was observed many times. The V and J genes are TRBV6-8 and TRBJ2-7; 11 bases fit TRBD2. Losses at the gene ends were 6 bases for V and 5 bases for J; bases not matched to a gene: 9. CDR1 and CDR2 from the germline V gene are MNHGY and SAAAGT. The CDR3 is 15 residues long. CDR3 sequence reads: CASRNRLAGYDEQYF. The CDR3 coding sequence is TGTGCCAGCAGGAATCGACTAGCGGGATACGACGAGCAGTACTTC.

This clonotype has a count of ten or more. The chain uses TRBV9 and TRBJ2-1, with 11 bases fitting TRBD2. V lost 0 bases, J lost 9 bases, and 8 bases stayed unmatched. The CDR3 spans 16 residues. Germline V gene lookup returns CDR1 SGDLS and CDR2 YYNGEE. The CDR3 spells CASSVEGLAGGLEQFF. The CDR3 DNA reads as TGTGCCAGCAGCGTAGAAGGGCTAGCGGGAGGTCTTGAGCAGTTCTTC.